The 17 T cell receptor beta chains below were found in one sample sequenced in a study of control samples from healthy donors and cancer patients. Sequencing was performed with immunoSEQ multiplex PCR; in TCRdb, only in-frame clones are kept and a portion is missing. The table records over 85,000 clones, approximately 95% of them present only once. The sample consisted of blood. These receptors came from a young woman in good health.

CDR3 residues: CASSVQENQPQHF. The CDR3, as DNA: TGTGCCAGCAGCGTACAGGAGAATCAGCCCCAGCATTTT. This rearrangement joins TRBV6-6 to TRBJ1-5; TRBD1 might be the D (5 bases). The CDR3 is made up of 13 amino acids. The V end was cut by 6 bases, the J end by 4 bases, with 10 bases between. In germline, CDR1 is MNHNY, CDR2 SVGAGI (reference sequence).

The chain is built from TRBV5-4 and TRBJ2-1; 9 nucleotides align to TRBD2. Germline trimming cut 3 bases from V and 4 bases from J; bases unmatched to any gene: 8. The CDR3 extends over 16 amino acids. From germline, CDR1 is SGHNT and CDR2 YYREEE (reference sequence). The CDR3 sequence: CASSSLTSGTYNEQFF. The DNA of the CDR3 is TGTGCCAGCAGCTCCCTGACTAGCGGAACTTACAATGAGCAGTTCTTC.

The chain is built from TRBV5-5 and TRBJ1-3, with no clear D. Germline CDR1 and CDR2: SGHKS and YYEKEE (reference sequence). This CDR3 has 14 amino acids. V was shortened by 0 bases and J by 1 base, with 5 bases between the two germline ends. CDR3 in DNA: TGTGCCAGCAGCTTGGGACGATCTGGAAACACCATATATTTT. It yields the protein CASSLGRSGNTIYF.

In regard to this clone: One junction end disagrees with the germline gene, perhaps due to a read error. V gene TRBV7-8 combines with J gene TRBJ1-1, with D perhaps matching TRBD1 (6 bases). Looked up from germline, CDR1 is SGHVS and CDR2 is FQNEAQ. This CDR3 is built from 14 residues. CDR3 DNA: TGTGCCAACAGCGACCGGGACATGAACACTGAAGCTTTCTTT. Translating it yields CANSDRDMNTEAFF.

The chain couples TRBV6-5 to TRBJ2-3; 7 bases are shared with TRBD1. The V gene's germline CDR1 is MNHEY and CDR2 SVGAGI. Trimming at V came to 5 bases and at J to 2 bases, leaving 7 bases not matched to a gene. CDR3 length equals 15 residues. The CDR3 protein is CASSRNRGDTDTQYF. CDR3 nucleotides: TGTGCCAGCAGTCGCAACAGGGGTGACACAGATACGCAGTATTTT.

This clone was counted a single time. The chain has TRBV4-2 and TRBJ2-7; D gene ambiguous. This CDR3 has 14 residues. Looked up from germline, CDR1 is LGHNA and CDR2 is YNFKEQ. Trimming shortened V by 6 bases and J by 2 bases, and 14 bases separated the two germline ends. The CDR3 is CASRTGPQAYEQYF. The DNA of the CDR3 is TGTGCCAGCAGAACCGGGCCTCAGGCCTACGAGCAGTACTTC.

J is TRBJ2-7 and V is TRBV6-6, with 7 positions matching TRBD2. Trimming cost V 7 bases and J 0 bases; bases outside gene matches: 3. The CDR3 consists of 13 residues. The germline CDR1 and CDR2 sequences are MNHNY and SVGAGI (reference sequence). DNA of the CDR3: TGTGCCAGCATGCGGGGGAGCTCCTACGAGCAGTACTTC. Translated: CASMRGSSYEQYF.

This clone was observed once. The V call is TRBV28, the J call TRBJ1-2; D perhaps matches TRBD1 (6 bases). Germline-derived CDR1 and CDR2 are MDHEN and SYDVKM. This CDR3 contains 12 residues. V lost 10 bases to trimming and J lost 2 bases, with 11 bases between them. CDR3: CATIDRNYGYTF. The CDR3 coding sequence is TGTGCCACCATTGACAGGAACTATGGCTACACCTTC.

The chain employs TRBV28 and TRBJ2-1, with no clear D. This CDR3 comprises 15 residues. Trimming removed 5 bases from V and 0 bases from J, with 11 bases in between. From germline, CDR1 is MDHEN and CDR2 SYDVKM. The CDR3 reads CASSRSHLSYNEQFF. The CDR3 DNA reads TGTGCCAGCAGTCGCAGTCATCTCTCCTACAATGAGCAGTTCTTC. Based on the CDR3 plus reference TRBV28 and TRBJ2-1, the full variable domain is DVKVTQSSRYLVKRTGEKVFLECVQDMDHENMFWYRQDPGLGLRLIYFSYDVKMKEKGDIPEGYSVSREKKERFSLILESASTNQTSMYLCASSRSHLSYNEQFFGPGTRLTVL.

The chain is built from TRBV6-6 and TRBJ1-1; D call uncertain. The V gene's germline CDR1 is MNHNY and CDR2 SVGAGI (reference sequence). CDR3 size: 13 residues. V was shortened by 2 bases and J by 6 bases, with 10 bases between the two germline ends. The CDR3 is CASSYPGSPEAFF. DNA for the CDR3: TGTGCCAGCAGTTACCCGGGGTCCCCTGAAGCTTTCTTT.

This chain uses TRBV6-5 with TRBJ2-1, with 13 bases matching TRBD2. J lost 7 bases, V lost 2 bases, and 5 bases had no gene match. CDR3 length equals 16 residues. Germline CDR1 is MNHEY and CDR2 is SVGAGI. The DNA of the CDR3 is TGTGCCAGCAGTTACCCGGGACTAGCGGGGAGGAATGAGCAGTTCTTC. This encodes CASSYPGLAGRNEQFF.

This clone was seen just once. The rearrangement joins TRBV27 to TRBJ1-2, with D perhaps TRBD1 (5 bases). The CDR3 runs to 13 residues. V dropped 6 bases and J dropped 4 bases, with 12 bases sitting between them. From germline, CDR1 is MNHEY and CDR2 SMNVEV (reference sequence). The CDR3 region is CASRPGTRYGYTF. DNA for the CDR3: TGTGCCAGCAGACCCGGGACGCGCTATGGCTACACCTTC.

This chain connects TRBV29-1 to TRBJ2-2, with 7 bases identical to TRBD2. The CDR3 runs 16 residues. Germline V lookup: CDR1 SQVTM, CDR2 ANQGSEA. J lost 7 bases, V lost 4 bases, and 15 bases had no gene match. The CDR3 loop reads CSVGGGREFPGGELFF. The DNA of the CDR3 is TGCAGCGTTGGCGGTGGGCGGGAGTTTCCAGGCGGGGAGCTGTTTTTT.

The chain has TRBV30 and TRBJ2-3; TRBD2 matches at 9 bases. The CDR3 runs to 14 residues. Germline V gene sequence: CDR1 GTSNPN, CDR2 SVGIG (reference sequence). With 4 bases clipped from V and 2 bases from J, the junction kept 4 bases outside the gene matches. The CDR3 loop reads CAWTSGVVTDTQYF. In DNA, the CDR3 is TGTGCCTGGACTAGCGGGGTCGTCACAGATACGCAGTATTTT.

This sequence joins TRBV5-1 and TRBJ2-7; TRBD1 is a possible D gene (5 bases). The CDR3 covers 15 residues. Germline V lookup: CDR1 SGHRS, CDR2 YFSETQ. With 4 bases removed from V and 1 base from J, the gap between germline ends came to 15 bases. The CDR3 bases are TGCGCCAGCAGCAAACCCAGGGCGGAATCCTACGAGCAGTACTTC. Translating gives CASSKPRAESYEQYF.

The V call is TRBV23-1, the J call TRBJ2-5, with 9 bases fitting TRBD2. TRBV23-1 is identified as an open reading frame with a role that is uncertain. The junction had 12 bases not matched to a gene; V was cut back by 2 bases and J by 5 bases. CDR3 length: 17 amino acids. CDR3 sequence: CASSQALAGVHRETQYF. DNA of the CDR3: TGCGCCAGCAGTCAAGCGTTAGCGGGAGTTCACAGGGAGACCCAGTACTTC.

The CDR3 reads CASSLGQRNEKLFF. The CDR3 coding sequence is TGCGCCAGCAGCTTAGGGCAGCGTAATGAAAAACTGTTTTTT. The gene calls are TRBV5-1 and TRBJ1-4, with unresolved D. V shed 2 bases and J shed 4 bases, with 9 bases lying between them. CDR3 size: 14 residues. CDR1 and CDR2 (germline): SGHRS, YFSETQ. Looking up the rest from reference TRBV5-1 and TRBJ1-4 gives the full variable domain: KAGVTQTPRYLIKTRGQQVTLSCSPISGHRSVSWYQQTPGQGLQFLFEYFSETQRNKGNFPGRFSGRQFSNSRSEMNVSTLELGDSALYLCASSLGQRNEKLFFGSGTQLSVL.